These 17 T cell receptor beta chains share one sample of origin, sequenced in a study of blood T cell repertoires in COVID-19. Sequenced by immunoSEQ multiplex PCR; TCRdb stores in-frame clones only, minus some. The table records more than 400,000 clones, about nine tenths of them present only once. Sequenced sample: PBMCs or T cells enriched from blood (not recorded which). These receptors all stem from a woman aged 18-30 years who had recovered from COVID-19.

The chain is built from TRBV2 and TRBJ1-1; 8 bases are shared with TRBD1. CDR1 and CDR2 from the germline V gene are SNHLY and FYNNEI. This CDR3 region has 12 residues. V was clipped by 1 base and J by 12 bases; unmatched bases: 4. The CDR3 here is CASSEGGQDPFF. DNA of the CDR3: TGTGCCAGCAGTGAAGGGGGACAGGATCCTTTCTTT.

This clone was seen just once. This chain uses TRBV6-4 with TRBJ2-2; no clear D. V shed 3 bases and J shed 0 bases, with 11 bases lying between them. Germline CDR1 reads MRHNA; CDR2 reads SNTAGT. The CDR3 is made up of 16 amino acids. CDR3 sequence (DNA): TGTGCCAGCAGTGAAGTATGGCATTCGAACACCGGGGAGCTGTTTTTT. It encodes CASSEVWHSNTGELFF.

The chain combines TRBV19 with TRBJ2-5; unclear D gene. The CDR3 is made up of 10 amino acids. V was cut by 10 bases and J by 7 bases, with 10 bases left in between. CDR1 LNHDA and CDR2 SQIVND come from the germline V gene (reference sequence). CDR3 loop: CATGSGTQYF. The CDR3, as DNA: TGTGCCACCGGGTCGGGGACCCAGTACTTC.

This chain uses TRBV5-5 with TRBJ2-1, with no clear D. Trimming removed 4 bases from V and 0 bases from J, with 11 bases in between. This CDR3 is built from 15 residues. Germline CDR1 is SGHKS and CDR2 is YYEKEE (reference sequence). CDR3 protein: CASSLPTGSYNEQFF. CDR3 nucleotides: TGTGCCAGCAGCCTCCCGACGGGCTCCTACAATGAGCAGTTCTTC.

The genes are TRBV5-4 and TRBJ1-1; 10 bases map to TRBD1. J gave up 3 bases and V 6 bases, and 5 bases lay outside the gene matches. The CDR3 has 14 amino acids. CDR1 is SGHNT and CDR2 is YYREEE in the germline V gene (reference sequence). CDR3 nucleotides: TGTGCCAGCACACCGGGACAGGGGTACACTGAAGCTTTCTTT. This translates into CASTPGQGYTEAFF.

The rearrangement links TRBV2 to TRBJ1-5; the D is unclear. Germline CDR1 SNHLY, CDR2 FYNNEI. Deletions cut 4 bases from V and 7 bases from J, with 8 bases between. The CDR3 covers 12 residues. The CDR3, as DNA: TGTGCCAGCAGTGTGGAGAAGCAGCCCCAGCATTTT. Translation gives CASSVEKQPQHF.

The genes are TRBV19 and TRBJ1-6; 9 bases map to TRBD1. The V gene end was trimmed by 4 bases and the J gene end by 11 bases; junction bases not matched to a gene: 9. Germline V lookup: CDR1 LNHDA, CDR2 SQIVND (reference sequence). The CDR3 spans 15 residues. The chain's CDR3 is CASSTQGQGRTPLHF. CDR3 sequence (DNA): TGTGCCAGTAGTACCCAAGGACAGGGGAGGACACCCCTCCACTTT.

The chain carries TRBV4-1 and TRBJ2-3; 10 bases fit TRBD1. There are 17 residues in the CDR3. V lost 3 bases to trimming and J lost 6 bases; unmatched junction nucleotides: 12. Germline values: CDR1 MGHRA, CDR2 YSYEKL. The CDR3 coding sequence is TGCGCCAGCAGCCAGACGGGATCGGGACAGGGGAGGGATACGCAGTATTTT. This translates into CASSQTGSGQGRDTQYF.

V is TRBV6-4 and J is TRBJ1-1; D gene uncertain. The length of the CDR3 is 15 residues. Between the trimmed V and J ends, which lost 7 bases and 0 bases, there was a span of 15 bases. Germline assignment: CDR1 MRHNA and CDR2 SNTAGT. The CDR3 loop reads CASTMGGAMNTEAFF. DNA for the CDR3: TGTGCCAGCACTATGGGTGGAGCCATGAACACTGAAGCTTTCTTT.

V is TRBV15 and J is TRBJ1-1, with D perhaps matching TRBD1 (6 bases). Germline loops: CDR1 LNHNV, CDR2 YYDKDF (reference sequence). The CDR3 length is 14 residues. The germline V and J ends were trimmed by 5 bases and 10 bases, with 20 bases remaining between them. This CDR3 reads CATSSLGGARGAFF. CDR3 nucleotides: TGTGCCACCAGCTCCTTAGGGGGGGCCCGGGGAGCTTTCTTT.

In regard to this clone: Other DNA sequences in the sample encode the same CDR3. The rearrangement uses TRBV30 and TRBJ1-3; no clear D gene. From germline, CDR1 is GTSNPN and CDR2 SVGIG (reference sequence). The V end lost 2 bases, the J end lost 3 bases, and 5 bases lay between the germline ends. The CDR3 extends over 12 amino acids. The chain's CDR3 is CAWSSGGNTIYF. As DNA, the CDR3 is TGTGCCTGGAGTTCGGGTGGAAACACCATATATTTT.

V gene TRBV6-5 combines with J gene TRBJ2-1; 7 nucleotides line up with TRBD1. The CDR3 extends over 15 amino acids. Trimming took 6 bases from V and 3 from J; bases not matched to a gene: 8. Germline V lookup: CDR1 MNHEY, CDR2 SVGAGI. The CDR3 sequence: CASSPTGDSYNEQFF. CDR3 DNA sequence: TGTGCCAGCAGCCCCACAGGGGATAGCTACAATGAGCAGTTCTTC.

The CDR3 here is CASSLAGVDGSPLHF. CDR3 coding DNA: TGCGCCAGCAGCTTGGCCGGGGTGGACGGTTCACCCCTCCACTTT. J is TRBJ1-6 and V is TRBV5-1, with no clear D. Germline CDR1 reads SGHRS; CDR2 reads YFSETQ. Trimming shortened V by 0 bases and J by 9 bases, and 13 bases separated the two germline ends. CDR3 size: 15 residues.

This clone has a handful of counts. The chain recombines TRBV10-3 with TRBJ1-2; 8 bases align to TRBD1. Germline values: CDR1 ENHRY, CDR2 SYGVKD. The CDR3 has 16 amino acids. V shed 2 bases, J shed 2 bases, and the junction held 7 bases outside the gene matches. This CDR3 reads CAISETRQGSNYGYTF. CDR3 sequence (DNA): TGTGCCATCAGTGAGACTAGACAGGGGAGCAACTATGGCTACACCTTC.

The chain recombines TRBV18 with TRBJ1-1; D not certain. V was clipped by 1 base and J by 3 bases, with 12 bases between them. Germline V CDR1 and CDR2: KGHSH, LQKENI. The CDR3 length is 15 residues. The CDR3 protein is CASSPLDGDDTEAFF. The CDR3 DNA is TGTGCCAGCTCACCACTGGACGGGGATGACACTGAAGCTTTCTTT.

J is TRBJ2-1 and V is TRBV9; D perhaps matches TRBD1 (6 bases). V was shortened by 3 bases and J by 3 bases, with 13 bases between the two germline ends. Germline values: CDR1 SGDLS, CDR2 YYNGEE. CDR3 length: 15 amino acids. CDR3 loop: CASSERSGDYNEQFF. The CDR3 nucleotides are TGTGCCAGCAGCGAGCGCTCAGGGGACTACAATGAGCAGTTCTTC.

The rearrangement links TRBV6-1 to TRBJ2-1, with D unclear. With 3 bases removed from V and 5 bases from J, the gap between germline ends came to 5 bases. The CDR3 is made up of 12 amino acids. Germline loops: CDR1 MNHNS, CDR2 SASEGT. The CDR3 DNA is TGTGCCAGCAGTGATTATCACAATGAGCAGTTCTTC. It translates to CASSDYHNEQFF.